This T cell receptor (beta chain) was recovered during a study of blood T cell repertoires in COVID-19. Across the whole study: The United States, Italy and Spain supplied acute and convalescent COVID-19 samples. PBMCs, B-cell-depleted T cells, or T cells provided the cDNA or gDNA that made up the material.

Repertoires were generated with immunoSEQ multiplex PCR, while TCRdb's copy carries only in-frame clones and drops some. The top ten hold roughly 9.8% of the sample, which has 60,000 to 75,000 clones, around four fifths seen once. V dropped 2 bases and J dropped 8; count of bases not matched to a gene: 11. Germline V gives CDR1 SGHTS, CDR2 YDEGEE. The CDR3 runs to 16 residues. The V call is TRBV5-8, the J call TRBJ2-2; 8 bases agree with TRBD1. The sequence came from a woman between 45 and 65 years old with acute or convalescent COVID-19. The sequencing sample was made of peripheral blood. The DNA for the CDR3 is TGTGCCAGCAGCTTCCGGACAGGGAGGCCGAGTGGGGAGCTGTTTTTT. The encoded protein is CASSFRTGRPSGELFF.